Listed here is a single T cell receptor beta chain. The CDR3 loop spans 12 amino acids. Germline CDR1 reads SGHAT; CDR2 reads FQDESV (reference sequence). With 3 bases removed from V and 8 bases from J, the gap between germline ends came to 10 bases. This sample was taken from a study of blood T cell repertoires in COVID-19. About the research overall: Nucleic acid was either cDNA or gDNA, and it came from T cells, B-cell-depleted T cells, or PBMCs.

Some clones are missing from TCRdb's copy, which holds only in-frame ones; the method was immunoSEQ multiplex PCR. This table has fewer than 250,000 clones, around 85% appearing once. The V gene is TRBV11-1, the J gene TRBJ1-1; unclear D gene. The TCR sequence derives from a woman aged 40 to 55 with acute COVID-19. Specimen: PBMCs or T cells enriched from blood (not recorded which). CDR3 bases: TGTGCCAGCAGCTTCAGTACAACGGAAGCTTTCTTT. It yields the protein CASSFSTTEAFF.